Below, 24 T cell receptor beta chains from the same sample are listed, as sequenced in a study of T-cell memory formation after mild COVID-19. TCRdb fed the 5' RACE reads into MiXCR, producing one record per CDR3 protein. The sample lists 200,000 to 300,000 distinct CDR3 sequences; approximately 15% were seen once. The sample taken for sequencing was PBMCs or a T cell subset sorted from them (not recorded which). The receptors stem from a man between 18 and 35 years old who had mild COVID-19 (a few samples of this study predate the infection). Cell type and time point are not known.

V usage is TRBV5-1 and J usage is TRBJ2-2, with 9 nucleotides matching TRBD1. This CDR3 has 21 residues. J gave up 0 bases and V 7 bases, and 22 bases lay outside the gene matches. Per the germline V gene, CDR1 is SGHRS and CDR2 is YFSETQ. Here the CDR3 reads CASHPLRDRVIGTANTGELFF. The CDR3 DNA reads as TGCGCCAGCCACCCCTTGAGGGACAGGGTTATTGGGACCGCGAACACCGGGGAGCTGTTTTTT.

The V and J genes are TRBV29-1 and TRBJ2-3, with D perhaps TRBD1 (5 bases). Looked up from germline, CDR1 is SQVTM and CDR2 is ANQGSEA. The CDR3 loop spans 12 amino acids. With 4 bases removed from V and 4 bases from J, the gap between germline ends came to 9 bases. The CDR3 bases are TGCAGCGTTGGTAGCAGGGCAGATACGCAGTATTTT. Amino acid sequence: CSVGSRADTQYF.

This clonotype was observed a few times. V is TRBV7-3 and J is TRBJ2-2, with 7 bases matching TRBD2. Germline CDR1 is SGHTA and CDR2 is FQGTGA. Losses at the gene ends were 2 bases for V and 6 bases for J; bases not matched to a gene: 3. The CDR3 contains 14 residues. The CDR3 region has the DNA TGTGCCAGCAGCTTAGGCGGGGGTCCCGGGGAGCTGTTTTTT. Its translation: CASSLGGGPGELFF.

This clonotype was seen a few times. This chain uses TRBV12-3 or TRBV12-4 with TRBJ1-5; D unresolved. V lost 6 bases to trimming and J lost 3 bases, with 9 bases between them. The CDR3 has 13 residues. The CDR3 bases are TGTGCCAGCAGCATGGCCTACAATCAGCCCCAGCATTTT. Translating it yields CASSMAYNQPQHF.

V is TRBV18 and J is TRBJ2-2; TRBD1 matches at 7 bases. J lost 1 base, V lost 1 base, and 6 bases had no gene match. The CDR3 spans 17 residues. Germline V CDR1 and CDR2: KGHSH, LQKENI. The CDR3: CASSPRTTGMNTGELFF. Written as DNA, the CDR3 is TGTGCCAGCTCACCACGAACGACAGGGATGAACACCGGGGAGCTGTTTTTT.

The sample holds many counts of this clonotype. The genes are TRBV7-9 and TRBJ2-7; the match to TRBD1 covers 10 bases. The germline gives CDR1 SEHNR, CDR2 FQNEAQ (reference sequence). J was trimmed by 5 bases and V by 5 bases; bases with no gene match: 15. This CDR3 comprises 17 residues. The CDR3 DNA sequence: TGTGCCAGCAGCGCCGGGACAGGGGCCCCTCTGGCCCACGAGCAGTACTTC. It is translated as CASSAGTGAPLAHEQYF. The variable domain in full, with the rest retrieved from reference TRBV7-9 and TRBJ2-7, is DTGVSQNPRHKITKRGQNVTFRCDPISEHNRLYWYRQTLGQGPEFLTYFQNEAQLEKSRLLSDRFSAERPKGSFSTLEIQRTEQGDSAMYLCASSAGTGAPLAHEQYFGPGTRLTVT.

Many counts were recorded for this clonotype. The chain has TRBV5-1 and TRBJ2-5; D gene unclear. The CDR3 consists of 13 residues. V lost 0 bases and J lost 4, with 7 bases in between. The V gene's germline CDR1 is SGHRS and CDR2 YFSETQ. CDR3: CASSLEAAETQYF. CDR3 bases: TGCGCCAGCAGCTTGGAGGCAGCAGAGACCCAGTACTTC.

The chain joins TRBV5-4 to TRBJ1-1; tentatively, D is TRBD1 (6 bases). This CDR3 spans 19 amino acids. V dropped 2 bases and J dropped 6 bases, with 29 bases sitting between them. Germline V CDR1 and CDR2: SGHNT, YYREEE (reference sequence). CDR3 sequence reads: CASSFPGSETGTGFAEAFF. The CDR3 DNA follows: TGTGCCAGCAGCTTCCCAGGTTCAGAGACAGGAACGGGGTTCGCTGAAGCTTTCTTT.

CDR3 loop: CASSLAIGATNEKLFF. As DNA, the CDR3 is TGTGCCAGCAGTTTAGCGATCGGGGCAACTAATGAAAAACTGTTTTTT. The chain carries TRBV28 and TRBJ1-4; D not resolved. The CDR3 spans 16 residues. Germline CDR1 is MDHEN and CDR2 is SYDVKM. V lost 2 bases and J lost 0, with 10 bases in between.

The CDR3 here is CASSLGFPATYEQYV. The CDR3 region has the DNA TGTGCCAGCAGTCTAGGGTTCCCCGCTACCTACGAGCAGTACGTC. The J gene is TRBJ2-7, the V gene TRBV28; D remains ambiguous. This CDR3 is built from 15 residues. Trimming stripped 5 bases from V and 2 bases from J, with 16 bases between. Germline CDR1 is MDHEN and CDR2 is SYDVKM.

This clonotype has just a few counts. The chain combines TRBV20-1 with TRBJ2-3; unclear D gene. This CDR3 has 16 amino acids. The V and J ends lost 5 bases and 2 bases respectively, with 20 bases between them. Looked up from germline, CDR1 is DFQATT and CDR2 is SNEGSKA (reference sequence). The chain's CDR3 is CSACPRSAYNTDTQYF. CDR3 in DNA: TGCAGTGCTTGCCCCCGATCCGCATATAACACAGATACGCAGTATTTT.

This chain joins TRBV5-1 and TRBJ2-3; the match to TRBD2 covers 9 bases. V lost 0 bases and J lost 6; bases outside the gene matches: 5. The CDR3 runs 15 residues. In germline, CDR1 is SGHRS, CDR2 YFSETQ. This chain's CDR3 is CASSLGLAAWDTQYF. The CDR3 coding sequence is TGCGCCAGCAGCTTGGGACTAGCGGCTTGGGATACGCAGTATTTT.

V gene TRBV4-2 combines with J gene TRBJ2-5; 8 bases are a match to TRBD2. Losses at the gene ends were 4 bases for V and 3 bases for J; bases not matched to a gene: 7. From germline, CDR1 is LGHNA and CDR2 YNFKEQ. The CDR3 contains 15 residues. CDR3 in amino acids: CASSPSGGLEETQYF. CDR3 nucleotides: TGTGCCAGCAGCCCGAGCGGGGGCCTAGAAGAGACCCAGTACTTC.

This clonotype showed up many times. The V gene is TRBV4-3, the J gene TRBJ2-7, with TRBD1 as a possible D gene (5 bases). The CDR3 has 12 amino acids. Germline CDR1 and CDR2: LGHNA and YSLEER. Trimming removed 1 base from V and 5 bases from J, with 6 bases in between. CDR3 DNA: TGCGCCAGCAGCCAAGGCAGGGACGAGCAGTACTTC. Amino acid sequence: CASSQGRDEQYF.

There are many counts of this clonotype. The J gene is TRBJ2-1, the V gene TRBV6-2 or TRBV6-3, with 9 nucleotides matching TRBD1. There are 15 residues in the CDR3. Germline CDR1 is MNHEY and CDR2 is SVGEGT. The V and J ends lost 8 bases and 2 bases, in that order; junction bases with no gene match: 7. The CDR3 loop is CASGHRTGAYNEQFF. DNA of the CDR3: TGTGCCAGCGGCCATCGGACAGGGGCCTACAATGAGCAGTTCTTC.

This clonotype has more than one count but fewer than ten. V usage is TRBV4-1 and J usage is TRBJ2-5; 9 bases map to TRBD1. The CDR3 is 16 amino acids. V was clipped by 4 bases and J by 2 bases; unmatched bases: 8. The germline gives CDR1 MGHRA, CDR2 YSYEKL. CDR3 residues: CASSRVGTGRQETQYF. CDR3 in DNA: TGCGCCAGCAGCCGGGTGGGGACAGGGAGGCAAGAGACCCAGTACTTC.

V is TRBV6-6 and J is TRBJ2-5; the D is unclear. Germline values: CDR1 MNHNY, CDR2 SVGAGI (reference sequence). The CDR3 consists of 15 residues. Between the trimmed V and J ends, which lost 2 bases and 5 bases, there was a span of 15 bases. The DNA of the CDR3 is TGTGCCAGCAGTTACGCGAGACCGCGTTTGGAGACCCAGTACTTC. Translation: CASSYARPRLETQYF.

This clonotype was detected a few times. The rearrangement uses TRBV6-5 and TRBJ1-5; D ambiguous. Germline V gene sequence: CDR1 MNHEY, CDR2 SVGAGI. V was trimmed by 5 bases and J by 9 bases, leaving 14 bases between them. The CDR3 spans 13 residues. CDR3 DNA sequence: TGTGCCAGCAGTCCCCTTAAGACTACGCCCCAGCATTTT. This gives the protein CASSPLKTTPQHF.

This clonotype was picked up many times. The chain has TRBV6-4 and TRBJ2-3; 8 bases match TRBD2. The CDR3 spans 15 residues. Germline V CDR1 and CDR2: MRHNA, SNTAGT. The ends lost 3 bases at V and 4 bases at J; junction bases unmatched: 6. CDR3 in DNA: TGTGCCAGCAGTGAAGGAGCGGGGGCCGCAGATACGCAGTATTTT. Translation: CASSEGAGAADTQYF.

This clonotype was counted a few times. This rearrangement joins TRBV6-5 to TRBJ1-6, with D tentatively TRBD1 (6 bases). The CDR3 runs 15 residues. V was shortened by 8 bases and J by 6 bases, with 17 bases between the two germline ends. Germline assignment: CDR1 MNHEY and CDR2 SVGAGI. CDR3 in amino acids: CASGLLGGLNSPLHF. The CDR3 nucleotides are TGTGCCAGCGGCCTTCTTGGGGGGCTTAATTCACCCCTCCACTTT.

This clonotype was counted between two and nine times. The chain has TRBV4-1 and TRBJ1-2, with D possibly being TRBD1 (5 bases). Germline assignment: CDR1 MGHRA and CDR2 YSYEKL. This CDR3 spans 14 amino acids. V was trimmed by 1 base and J by 4 bases, leaving 10 bases between them. The CDR3 here is CASSQVGEGYGYTF. As DNA, the CDR3 is TGCGCCAGCAGCCAAGTGGGGGAGGGCTATGGCTACACCTTC.

In this sample, this clonotype turned up a few times. The V and J genes are TRBV15 and TRBJ2-5, with 10 bases identical to TRBD1. Germline loops: CDR1 LNHNV, CDR2 YYDKDF (reference sequence). The CDR3 loop spans 16 amino acids. V shed 1 base, J shed 4 bases, and the junction held 6 bases outside the gene matches. CDR3 sequence (DNA): TGTGCCACCAGCAGAGCGTGGACAGGGGGTTTAGAGACCCAGTACTTC. Its translation is CATSRAWTGGLETQYF.

This clonotype was seen a handful of times. V usage is TRBV18 and J usage is TRBJ2-5, with D tentatively TRBD2 (5 bases). Trimming stripped 1 base from V and 1 base from J, with 10 bases between. Germline CDR1 KGHSH, CDR2 LQKENI. This CDR3 is built from 15 residues. CDR3 DNA sequence: TGTGCCAGCTCACCACAGAGGGCTGTCCAAGAGACCCAGTACTTC. It is translated as CASSPQRAVQETQYF. Filled out from reference TRBV18 and TRBJ2-5, the complete variable domain reads NAGVMQNPRHLVRRRGQEARLRCSPMKGHSHVYWYRQLPEEGLKFMVYLQKENIIDESGMPKERFSAEFPKEGPSILRIQQVVRGDSAAYFCASSPQRAVQETQYFGPGTRLLVL.

The genes are TRBV7-9 and TRBJ2-1; tentative D call: TRBD1 (5 bases). This CDR3 spans 16 amino acids. Germline V gene sequence: CDR1 SEHNR, CDR2 FQNEAQ (reference sequence). Trimming stripped 7 bases from V and 4 bases from J, with 20 bases between. The CDR3 reads CASTPKGQTLYNEQFF. In nucleotides, the CDR3 is TGTGCCAGCACCCCCAAGGGGCAGACCCTTTACAATGAGCAGTTCTTC.